The 32 T cell receptor beta chains presented below share a single source sample, sequenced in a study of cytomegalovirus exposure and HLA in healthy donors. 60 Vbeta and 13 Jbeta primers were used in PCR. The data were produced by immunoSEQ multiplex PCR, yet TCRdb's version contains in-frame clones alone and is incomplete. This table holds 100,000 to 150,000 clones, 15% to 20% found once. The sample comprised PBMCs. The receptors come from a female donor in good health and CMV-seropositive.

The chain combines TRBV9 with TRBJ2-1, with TRBD1 identical over 9 bases. Trimming cost V 2 bases and J 4 bases; bases outside gene matches: 4. The CDR3 is made up of 15 amino acids. Per germline, CDR1 SGDLS and CDR2 YYNGEE. CDR3 in DNA: TGTGCCAGCAGCGTTTCAGGACAGGGGTACAATGAGCAGTTCTTC. Its protein product is CASSVSGQGYNEQFF.

The chain joins TRBV2 to TRBJ2-1, with D tentatively TRBD2 (6 bases). Germline loops: CDR1 SNHLY, CDR2 FYNNEI. Trimming pared 9 bases from V and 10 bases from J, leaving 10 bases between. CDR3 length: 10 residues. The CDR3 sequence: CASGGGEQFF. The DNA for the CDR3 is TGTGCCAGTGGAGGAGGGGAGCAGTTCTTC.

V usage is TRBV4-3 and J usage is TRBJ2-5; D is possibly TRBD2 (6 bases). Germline lookup yields CDR1 LGHNA and CDR2 YSLEER. V lost 4 bases and J lost 4, with 16 bases in between. The CDR3 has 15 amino acids. The CDR3, as DNA: TGCGCCAGCAGCCGAGGACGGGGGAACGTAGAGACCCAGTACTTC. Protein: CASSRGRGNVETQYF.

In this sample, this clone turned up a few times. The rearrangement joins TRBV27 to TRBJ1-5; TRBD1 matches 9 bases. The CDR3 totals 14 residues. J lost 3 bases, V lost 6 bases, and 3 bases had no gene match. Germline CDR1 MNHEY, CDR2 SMNVEV (reference sequence). The CDR3 here is CASSRTGANQPQHF. In DNA form, the CDR3 reads TGTGCCAGCAGCCGGACAGGGGCCAATCAGCCCCAGCATTTT.

This sequence joins TRBV6-1 and TRBJ1-4; 7 bases align to TRBD1. V shed 2 bases, J shed 7 bases, and the junction held 7 bases outside the gene matches. Germline CDR1 and CDR2: MNHNS and SASEGT. CDR3 length: 15 amino acids. CDR3 DNA sequence: TGTGCCAGCAGTGAATTTAGACAGGGTGGTGAAAAACTGTTTTTT. This sequence encodes CASSEFRQGGEKLFF.

The gene calls are TRBV5-4 and TRBJ2-1, with 7 bases fitting TRBD1. Germline assignment: CDR1 SGHNT and CDR2 YYREEE (reference sequence). The J segment lost 4 bases and the V segment lost 4 bases, leaving 5 bases of the junction unmatched. CDR3 size: 14 residues. The CDR3 loop reads CASSRQGQYNEQFF. CDR3 DNA sequence: TGTGCCAGCAGCCGACAGGGACAATACAATGAGCAGTTCTTC.

This clone has only a few counts. The V gene is TRBV5-6, the J gene TRBJ1-2; D ambiguous. Germline V lookup: CDR1 SGHDT, CDR2 YYEEEE. This CDR3 spans 16 amino acids. The V end lost 0 bases, the J end lost 2 bases, and 14 bases lay between the germline ends. DNA for the CDR3: TGTGCCAGCAGCTTGGCTGGGAGGGCAGGAAACTATGGCTACACCTTC. As protein: CASSLAGRAGNYGYTF.

This sequence joins TRBV7-3 and TRBJ1-1; no clear D gene. Trimming left V 0 bases short and J 3 bases short, with 14 bases between. CDR1 SGHTA and CDR2 FQGTGA come from the germline V gene. The CDR3 is 16 residues long. CDR3 DNA: TGTGCCAGCAGCTTAACGAACGAACAGAGGGACACTGAAGCTTTCTTT. It translates to CASSLTNEQRDTEAFF.

V is TRBV4-2 and J is TRBJ2-7; TRBD2 aligns across 11 bases. This CDR3 is built from 16 residues. The V segment lost 2 bases and the J segment 1 base; nucleotides outside the gene matches: 4. Germline values: CDR1 LGHNA, CDR2 YNFKEQ. The CDR3 loop reads CASSQRRLAGSYEQYF. In DNA form, the CDR3 reads TGTGCCAGCAGCCAAAGGAGACTAGCGGGGTCCTACGAGCAGTACTTC.

This clone has just a few counts. This chain connects TRBV30 to TRBJ2-2; D is unresolved. Germline V lookup: CDR1 GTSNPN, CDR2 SVGIG (reference sequence). V was clipped by 7 bases and J by 0 bases, with 12 bases between them. This CDR3 contains 14 residues. The CDR3 nucleotides read TGTGCCTTGGGCCGAGCCTCGAACACCGGGGAGCTGTTTTTT. Translated: CALGRASNTGELFF.

This clone came up a few times. The V gene is TRBV4-3, the J gene TRBJ1-1; D call uncertain. With 0 bases removed from V and 1 base from J, the gap between germline ends came to 9 bases. The CDR3 runs 15 residues. In germline, CDR1 is LGHNA, CDR2 YSLEER. For the CDR3, the DNA is TGCGCCAGCAGCCAAGATGTGGAGGGGAACACTGAAGCTTTCTTT. Translating it yields CASSQDVEGNTEAFF.

J is TRBJ2-4 and V is TRBV4-2, with D possibly being TRBD2 (5 bases). The germline CDR1 and CDR2 sequences are LGHNA and YNFKEQ. Trimming pared 0 bases from V and 6 bases from J, leaving 15 bases between. The CDR3 is made up of 16 amino acids. CDR3 sequence (DNA): TGTGCCAGCAGCCAAGACAGGCCCACCGGGGTAAACATTCAGTACTTC. This codes for CASSQDRPTGVNIQYF.

The genes are TRBV10-3 and TRBJ2-2, with TRBD1 matching over 10 bases. The germline V gene encodes CDR1 ENHRY and CDR2 SYGVKD. V was clipped by 9 bases and J by 5 bases; unmatched bases: 6. The CDR3 sequence is 14 residues long. The chain's CDR3 is CAIDRGHVTGELFF. The CDR3 DNA follows: TGTGCCATAGACAGGGGGCATGTGACCGGGGAGCTGTTTTTT.

The chain uses TRBV7-8 and TRBJ2-5; possibly TRBD1 for D (5 bases). Looked up from germline, CDR1 is SGHVS and CDR2 is FQNEAQ. The CDR3 covers 13 residues. V lost 1 base and J 2 bases, leaving 5 bases between the germline ends. CDR3 nucleotides: TGTGCCAGCAGCTTAGACAGGCAAGAGACCCAGTACTTC. Translated: CASSLDRQETQYF. The entire variable domain, with the rest obtained from reference TRBV7-8 and TRBJ2-5, is as follows: GAGVSQSPRYKVAKRGQDVALRCDPISGHVSLFWYQQALGQGPEFLTYFQNEAQLDKSGLPSDRFFAERPEGSVSTLKIQRTQQEDSAVYLCASSLDRQETQYFGPGTRLLVL.

This clone was counted between two and nine times. The rearrangement joins TRBV2 to TRBJ1-1; weak D call: TRBD1 (6 bases). The CDR3 consists of 16 residues. Germline values: CDR1 SNHLY, CDR2 FYNNEI. The ends were cut back, 2 bases at V and 8 bases at J, with 21 bases in the middle. CDR3: CASSENLGTGKTEAFF. CDR3 coding DNA: TGTGCCAGCAGTGAAAACCTGGGAACAGGGAAAACCGAAGCTTTCTTT.

This clone was detected only a few times. The genes are TRBV30 and TRBJ2-7; no firm D call. Germline values: CDR1 GTSNPN, CDR2 SVGIG (reference sequence). V was trimmed by 1 base and J by 4 bases, leaving 11 bases between them. The CDR3 length is 13 residues. The CDR3 loop reads CAWSGPPRYEQYF. CDR3 sequence (DNA): TGTGCCTGGAGTGGGCCCCCCAGATACGAGCAGTACTTC.

The DNA of the CDR3 is TGCGCCAGCAGCTTGTCACGGGGGGCGCATCGCTACAATGAGCAGTTCTTC. Its translation: CASSLSRGAHRYNEQFF. The chain has TRBV5-1 and TRBJ2-1, with a tentative D call TRBD2 (7 bases). Germline V gives CDR1 SGHRS, CDR2 YFSETQ. This CDR3 spans 17 amino acids. Trimming removed 1 base from V and 3 bases from J, with 17 bases in between. Based on the CDR3 plus reference TRBV5-1 and TRBJ2-1, the full variable domain is KAGVTQTPRYLIKTRGQQVTLSCSPISGHRSVSWYQQTPGQGLQFLFEYFSETQRNKGNFPGRFSGRQFSNSRSEMNVSTLELGDSALYLCASSLSRGAHRYNEQFFGPGTRLTVL.

A few counts support this clone. The V gene is TRBV13, the J gene TRBJ2-1; 8 bases map to TRBD2. The CDR3 runs to 15 residues. Germline V gene sequence: CDR1 PRHDT, CDR2 FYEKMQ (reference sequence). V trimming: 4 bases; J trimming: 3 bases; junction bases outside the gene matches: 5. In nucleotides, the CDR3 is TGTGCCAGCAGCTCCGGGGGGGGAAACTACAATGAGCAGTTCTTC. Encoded protein: CASSSGGGNYNEQFF.

This clone occurred a few times. The chain uses TRBV6-1 and TRBJ1-2, with a tentative D call TRBD1 (5 bases). The CDR3 has 15 amino acids. V was cut by 2 bases and J by 4 bases, with 14 bases left in between. CDR1 and CDR2 (germline): MNHNS, SASEGT. In DNA, the CDR3 is TGTGCCAGCAGTGAAACCCTCCGGGGGATCTATGGCTACACCTTC. This gives the protein CASSETLRGIYGYTF.

Worth noting for this clone: The sample contains more than one DNA sequence encoding this CDR3. This chain joins TRBV9 and TRBJ1-1; D may be TRBD1 (5 bases). CDR3 length equals 14 residues. V lost 0 bases and J 4 bases, leaving 10 bases between the germline ends. Germline V gives CDR1 SGDLS, CDR2 YYNGEE. DNA of the CDR3: TGTGCCAGCAGCGTAGTAACAGGTCCCACTGAAGCTTTCTTT. Protein sequence: CASSVVTGPTEAFF.

V and J are TRBV7-2 and TRBJ1-2; D ambiguous. The germline V gene encodes CDR1 SGHTA and CDR2 FQGNSA. Trimming left V 1 base short and J 4 bases short, with 7 bases between. The CDR3 contains 13 residues. CDR3 sequence reads: CASSLDGVYGYTF. As DNA, the CDR3 is TGTGCCAGCAGCTTAGACGGGGTCTATGGCTACACCTTC.

The J gene is TRBJ2-1, the V gene TRBV15; 9 bases agree with TRBD2. J gave up 7 bases and V 3 bases, and 10 bases lay outside the gene matches. The CDR3 has 16 residues. Germline CDR1 reads LNHNV; CDR2 reads YYDKDF (reference sequence). The CDR3 DNA reads as TGTGCCACCAGCAGGGATCAGAGCGGGAGGTATAATGAGCAGTTCTTC. This encodes CATSRDQSGRYNEQFF.

The sample holds a few counts of this clone. CDR3 coding DNA: TGTGCCAGCAGCCTCGGACAGGGGGGGAACACTGAAGCTTTCTTT. It specifies CASSLGQGGNTEAFF. The rearrangement links TRBV5-4 to TRBJ1-1; TRBD1 aligns across 10 bases. The CDR3 runs 15 residues. Germline-derived CDR1 and CDR2 are SGHNT and YYREEE (reference sequence). V trimming: 4 bases; J trimming: 1 base; junction bases outside the gene matches: 4.

This clone has only a few counts. The gene calls are TRBV18 and TRBJ2-7; maybe TRBD1 (6 bases). The CDR3 totals 15 residues. Germline V gene sequence: CDR1 KGHSH, CDR2 LQKENI. Trimming stripped 3 bases from V and 5 bases from J, with 17 bases between. DNA of the CDR3: TGTGCCAGCTCACCGGACCTACAGGGAAGACACGAGCAGTACTTC. Its translation: CASSPDLQGRHEQYF.

This clone has a handful of counts. This chain joins TRBV28 and TRBJ2-5; TRBD1 agrees at 8 bases. Germline V gives CDR1 MDHEN, CDR2 SYDVKM. V was pared by 5 bases and J by 5 bases, with 16 bases of the junction left unmatched. The length of the CDR3 is 17 residues. CDR3 loop: CASSLNPGQGLGETQYF. CDR3 bases: TGTGCCAGCAGTCTCAACCCTGGACAGGGTCTCGGGGAGACCCAGTACTTC.

The gene calls are TRBV5-1 and TRBJ2-3; maybe TRBD1 (5 bases). CDR1 and CDR2 (germline): SGHRS, YFSETQ. The CDR3 contains 15 residues. Trimming shortened V by 4 bases and J by 0 bases, and 12 bases separated the two germline ends. The CDR3: CASSHAPGSTDTQYF. The CDR3 region has the DNA TGCGCCAGCAGCCACGCGCCAGGGAGCACAGATACGCAGTATTTT.

The rearrangement uses TRBV6-6 and TRBJ2-2, with 8 bases that match TRBD1. Germline lookup yields CDR1 MNHNY and CDR2 SVGAGI (reference sequence). The V and J ends lost 5 bases and 3 bases, in that order; junction bases with no gene match: 5. The CDR3 is 15 residues long. In nucleotides, the CDR3 is TGTGCCAGCAGTATGGGACAGGCTTACACCGGGGAGCTGTTTTTT. This sequence encodes CASSMGQAYTGELFF.

This clone was detected a few times. V is TRBV5-4 and J is TRBJ2-5, with 11 bases matching TRBD2. Germline trimming cut 2 bases from V and 4 bases from J; bases unmatched to any gene: 7. The CDR3 contains 16 residues. Germline V gene lookup returns CDR1 SGHNT and CDR2 YYREEE (reference sequence). CDR3 sequence: CASSFLPLAGGETQYF. The CDR3 coding sequence is TGTGCCAGCAGCTTCCTCCCCCTAGCGGGGGGAGAGACCCAGTACTTC.

The chain joins TRBV5-8 to TRBJ2-5; weak D call: TRBD1 (7 bases). The CDR3 contains 15 residues. CDR1 is SGHTS, CDR2 YDEGEE, per germline. V lost 4 bases and J 5 bases, leaving 18 bases between the germline ends. CDR3 protein: CASSPYVAGGETQYF. The DNA for the CDR3 is TGTGCCAGCAGCCCCTACGTGGCAGGGGGGGAGACCCAGTACTTC.

The genes are TRBV6-7 and TRBJ2-3, with 11 bases fitting TRBD2. TRBV6-7 is identified as an open reading frame with a role that is uncertain. The V gene end was trimmed by 2 bases and the J gene end by 0 bases; junction bases not matched to a gene: 7. The CDR3 spans 18 residues. In DNA form, the CDR3 reads TGTGCCAGCAGTTACCCTCCTAGCGGGGGGCTTAGCACAGATACGCAGTATTTT. Amino acids: CASSYPPSGGLSTDTQYF.

The gene calls are TRBV9 and TRBJ2-1; TRBD2 matches at 7 bases. The CDR3 totals 19 residues. Trimming removed 3 bases from V and 7 bases from J; junction bases left unmatched: 22. CDR1 and CDR2 from the germline V gene are SGDLS and YYNGEE. CDR3 sequence reads: CASSAATTPGVPGGNEQFF. The CDR3 nucleotides read TGTGCCAGCAGCGCAGCAACGACCCCGGGGGTTCCCGGGGGGAATGAGCAGTTCTTC.

Only a few counts were recorded for this clone. V and J are TRBV7-2 and TRBJ2-3, with D perhaps TRBD1 (7 bases). Trimming removed 4 bases at V and 2 bases at J, with 13 bases between. The germline V gene has CDR1 SGHTA and CDR2 FQGNSA. This CDR3 has 15 residues. The CDR3 nucleotides are TGTGCCAGCAGCTGGCGGGACAGCCACACAGATACGCAGTATTTT. This gives the protein CASSWRDSHTDTQYF. The full variable domain, completed using reference TRBV7-2 and TRBJ2-3, is GAGVSQSPSNKVTEKGKDVELRCDPISGHTALYWYRQSLGQGLEFLIYFQGNSAPDKSGLPSDRFSAERTGGSVSTLTIQRTQQEDSAVYLCASSWRDSHTDTQYFGPGTRLTVL.